The 30 T cell receptor beta chains in this list originate from one sample, sequenced in a study of T cell responses to AZD1222 COVID-19 vaccine. TCRdb's table, derived via immunoSEQ multiplex PCR, lists solely in-frame clones and lacks some. Among some 150,000 clones listed, 85% to 90% were seen once. This specimen consisted of peripheral blood, obtained 28 days after the second dose of the MenACWY control vaccine. These receptors all come from an adult who received the MenACWY meningococcal vaccine as a control.

The chain employs TRBV6-5 and TRBJ2-7; possibly TRBD1 for D (6 bases). Trimming left V 3 bases short and J 2 bases short, with 17 bases between. The germline V gene has CDR1 MNHEY and CDR2 SVGAGI. The CDR3 consists of 16 residues. CDR3 DNA sequence: TGTGCCAGCAGTTATTCCTTCCGACAGGCGGCCTACGAGCAGTACTTC. Translation gives CASSYSFRQAAYEQYF.

The rearrangement joins TRBV2 to TRBJ2-7; the D is unclear. V was pared by 10 bases and J by 3 bases, with 13 bases between. This CDR3 comprises 12 residues. Germline CDR1 SNHLY, CDR2 FYNNEI. CDR3 bases: TGTGCCACATCCACAAGCAGCTACGAGCAGTACTTC. Translating gives CATSTSSYEQYF.

The V call is TRBV11-3, the J call TRBJ2-1, with a tentative D call TRBD2 (5 bases). In germline, CDR1 is SGHNT, CDR2 YENEEA. This CDR3 is built from 13 residues. Trimming took 7 bases from V and 2 from J, leaving 9 bases between them. The DNA for the CDR3 is TGTGCCAGCATGCGGGCGGCCTACAATGAGCAGTTCTTC. Translating gives CASMRAAYNEQFF.

J is TRBJ1-1 and V is TRBV5-1, with D possibly matching TRBD1 (5 bases). This CDR3 comprises 14 residues. Per germline, CDR1 SGHRS and CDR2 YFSETQ. V lost 0 bases to trimming and J lost 0 bases, with 6 bases between them. CDR3 in amino acids: CASSLGRVNTEAFF. CDR3 coding DNA: TGCGCCAGCAGCTTGGGCAGGGTGAACACTGAAGCTTTCTTT. Full variable domain (outside the CDR3, taken from reference TRBV5-1 and TRBJ1-1): KAGVTQTPRYLIKTRGQQVTLSCSPISGHRSVSWYQQTPGQGLQFLFEYFSETQRNKGNFPGRFSGRQFSNSRSEMNVSTLELGDSALYLCASSLGRVNTEAFFGQGTRLTVV.

The rearrangement links TRBV18 to TRBJ1-1; 8 nucleotides line up with TRBD1. Unmatched junction bases numbered 10, after V lost 5 bases and J lost 8 bases. This CDR3 spans 14 amino acids. Germline V lookup: CDR1 KGHSH, CDR2 LQKENI. As DNA, the CDR3 is TGTGCCAGCTCATTATCGCAGGGGGCGATCGAAGCTTTCTTT. Protein product: CASSLSQGAIEAFF.

This chain links TRBV6-1 with TRBJ1-1; 7 bases fit TRBD1. The germline V gene encodes CDR1 MNHNS and CDR2 SASEGT. There are 14 residues in the CDR3. V lost 3 bases and J lost 9; bases outside the gene matches: 10. In nucleotides, the CDR3 is TGTGCCAGCAGTGAGGCATCACAGGGGAGGAAAGCTTTCTTT. Its translation is CASSEASQGRKAFF.

This chain uses TRBV27 with TRBJ1-1; D remains ambiguous. The CDR3 is 14 residues long. The germline V and J ends were trimmed by 3 bases and 2 bases, with 10 bases remaining between them. Germline CDR1 and CDR2: MNHEY and SMNVEV (reference sequence). CDR3 DNA sequence: TGTGCCAGCAGTTTGTCGCAGGTCAACACTGAAGCTTTCTTT. Translating gives CASSLSQVNTEAFF.

The chain links TRBV10-3 to TRBJ2-7, with 10 bases that match TRBD1. The CDR3 length is 15 residues. CDR1 is ENHRY, CDR2 SYGVKD, per germline. V shed 5 bases and J 1 base; nucleotides not matched to a gene: 5. CDR3 sequence (DNA): TGTGCCATCAGTTATCAGGGACAGGGGTCCTACGAGCAGTACTTC. Its translation: CAISYQGQGSYEQYF.

V is TRBV4-3 and J is TRBJ2-1; TRBD2 matches 11 bases. V dropped 0 bases and J dropped 6; count of bases not matched to a gene: 19. CDR1 is LGHNA and CDR2 is YSLEER in the germline V gene. CDR3 length equals 21 residues. The CDR3 nucleotides are TGCGCCAGCAGCCAAGAATCCCCCTATTGGAAACTAGCGGGAGCTGGCAATGAGCAGTTCTTC. It codes for CASSQESPYWKLAGAGNEQFF.

The chain has TRBV30 and TRBJ1-6, with D maybe TRBD1 (6 bases). Germline CDR1 is GTSNPN and CDR2 is SVGIG (reference sequence). Deletions cut 3 bases from V and 9 bases from J, with 9 bases between. The length of the CDR3 is 12 residues. The CDR3 DNA reads TGTGCCTGGAGGGGGGCAGGTTCACCCCTCCACTTT. Its protein is CAWRGAGSPLHF. Complete variable domain (other parts from reference TRBV30 and TRBJ1-6): SQTIHQWPATLVQPVGSPLSLECTVEGTSNPNLYWYRQAAGRGLQLLFYSVGIGQISSEVPQNLSASRPQDRQFILSSKKLLLSDSGFYLCAWRGAGSPLHFGNGTRLTVT.

The chain has TRBV25-1 and TRBJ2-7, with 7 bases matching TRBD1. The CDR3 covers 15 residues. Trimming cost V 2 bases and J 2 bases; bases outside gene matches: 6. Looked up from germline, CDR1 is MGHDK and CDR2 is SYGVNS. CDR3 coding DNA: TGTGCCAGCAGTGAAAACAGGGGCCAGCCCTACGAGCAGTACTTC. It yields the protein CASSENRGQPYEQYF.

This chain connects TRBV5-6 to TRBJ1-2, with D unclear. This CDR3 spans 15 amino acids. V was trimmed by 4 bases and J by 8 bases, leaving 21 bases between them. Germline V CDR1 and CDR2: SGHDT, YYEEEE. Here the CDR3 reads CASSLFTVVAVGYTF. The DNA of the CDR3 is TGTGCCAGCAGCCTCTTCACGGTGGTGGCGGTCGGCTACACCTTC.

The chain combines TRBV30 with TRBJ1-1; D gene ambiguous. Trimming cost V 0 bases and J 1 base, with 6 bases left between them. The germline gives CDR1 GTSNPN, CDR2 SVGIG (reference sequence). The CDR3 totals 13 residues. CDR3 region: CAWSVGPNTEAFF. CDR3 in DNA: TGTGCCTGGAGTGTAGGCCCGAACACTGAAGCTTTCTTT.

The chain couples TRBV10-1 to TRBJ2-1; 7 bases fit TRBD2. The CDR3 runs 14 residues. The ends lost 1 base at V and 7 bases at J; junction bases unmatched: 4. Germline-derived CDR1 and CDR2 are WNHNN and SYGVQD (reference sequence). This chain's CDR3 is CASSEFGGRNEQFF. In DNA, the CDR3 is TGCGCCAGCAGTGAGTTCGGCGGGAGAAATGAGCAGTTCTTC.

This clone was found once. The V call is TRBV7-9, the J call TRBJ2-1; possibly TRBD2 for D (6 bases). There are 16 residues in the CDR3. V lost 5 bases and J 10 bases, leaving 24 bases between the germline ends. Germline CDR1 is SEHNR and CDR2 is FQNEAQ (reference sequence). CDR3 in DNA: TGTGCCAGCAGCCCCCTCTTCGGGGTCGGGGGTTTCGAGCAGTTCTTC. This sequence encodes CASSPLFGVGGFEQFF.

The rearrangement links TRBV25-1 to TRBJ1-3; perhaps TRBD1 as D (5 bases). CDR1 and CDR2 (germline): MGHDK, SYGVNS. CDR3 length: 15 residues. Trimming stripped 4 bases from V and 2 bases from J, with 12 bases between. For the CDR3, the DNA is TGTGCCAGCAGTGTTCGGGGGAGCCCTGGAAACACCATATATTTT. This codes for CASSVRGSPGNTIYF.

The chain employs TRBV6-6 and TRBJ2-7; D assignment may be TRBD1 or TRBD2 (6 bases each). Germline V gene data show CDR1 as MNHNY and CDR2 as SVGAGI (reference sequence). V was clipped by 8 bases and J by 4 bases, with 12 bases between them. This CDR3 region has 12 residues. CDR3 nucleotide sequence: TGTGCCAGCGGGGGGCATCAGTACGAGCAGTACTTC. It specifies CASGGHQYEQYF.

CDR3 nucleotides: TGTGCCAGCAGCCAGAGGAGCGGGAGGGCCACTGTGGAGCAGTTCTTC. Encoded protein: CASSQRSGRATVEQFF. The chain is built from TRBV6-2 or TRBV6-3 and TRBJ2-1; 10 bases map to TRBD2. Germline trimming cut 6 bases from V and 10 bases from J; bases unmatched to any gene: 15. CDR3 size: 16 residues. The germline V gene has CDR1 MNHEY and CDR2 SVGEGT.

This chain connects TRBV19 to TRBJ2-7, with D possibly TRBD1 on 6 matching bases. Trimming took 4 bases from V and 2 from J, leaving 15 bases between them. The V gene's germline CDR1 is LNHDA and CDR2 SQIVND (reference sequence). The length of the CDR3 is 15 residues. The CDR3 region has the DNA TGTGCCAGTAGTAGGGGCAACAGGGCGACCTACGAGCAGTACTTC. Translating it yields CASSRGNRATYEQYF.

This clone has only a few counts. The chain links TRBV7-3 to TRBJ2-2; D possibly corresponds to TRBD1 (5 bases). V was pared by 4 bases and J by 1 base, with 7 bases between. The CDR3 extends over 14 amino acids. CDR1 SGHTA and CDR2 FQGTGA come from the germline V gene. The CDR3 loop is CASSSGQNTGELFF. CDR3 coding DNA: TGTGCCAGCAGCTCAGGACAGAACACCGGGGAGCTGTTTTTT.

V gene TRBV7-2 combines with J gene TRBJ1-5; tentative D call: TRBD1 (5 bases). The CDR3 has 14 amino acids. In germline, CDR1 is SGHTA, CDR2 FQGNSA. V was trimmed by 5 bases and J by 3 bases, leaving 11 bases between them. The DNA for the CDR3 is TGTGCCAGCAGCGCGACAGTTCTCAATCAGCCCCAGCATTTT. Protein sequence: CASSATVLNQPQHF.

The CDR3 DNA sequence: TGTGCCAGCAGCTTAGATGGGGCAGCTACAAATGAGCAGTTCTTC. Encoded protein: CASSLDGAATNEQFF. The genes are TRBV11-3 and TRBJ2-1; D is perhaps TRBD1 (5 bases). The V end lost 0 bases, the J end lost 7 bases, and 13 bases lay between the germline ends. The CDR3 contains 15 residues. CDR1 is SGHNT, CDR2 YENEEA, per germline.

The chain links TRBV28 to TRBJ1-1; 9 positions match TRBD1. The V gene end was trimmed by 6 bases and the J gene end by 1 base; junction bases not matched to a gene: 9. The CDR3 is 16 amino acids. The germline CDR1 and CDR2 sequences are MDHEN and SYDVKM. DNA of the CDR3: TGTGCCAGCAGCCCCGGGACAGGGTACCCGAACACTGAAGCTTTCTTT. The encoded protein is CASSPGTGYPNTEAFF.

The rearrangement uses TRBV28 and TRBJ2-7; 10 bases fit TRBD1. In germline, CDR1 is MDHEN, CDR2 SYDVKM. V lost 6 bases and J lost 9; bases outside the gene matches: 14. The CDR3 totals 15 residues. CDR3 residues: CASRGPGTGDTRQYF. CDR3 DNA sequence: TGTGCCAGCAGGGGGCCTGGGACAGGGGATACTAGGCAGTACTTC.

The V and J genes are TRBV28 and TRBJ2-7; D gene uncertain. The germline CDR1 and CDR2 sequences are MDHEN and SYDVKM. This CDR3 comprises 12 residues. V was shortened by 8 bases and J by 1 base, with 9 bases between the two germline ends. The DNA for the CDR3 is TGTGCCAGCGCAGTCTTATCCTACGAGCAGTACTTC. Its translation: CASAVLSYEQYF. Based on the CDR3 plus reference TRBV28 and TRBJ2-7, the full variable domain is DVKVTQSSRYLVKRTGEKVFLECVQDMDHENMFWYRQDPGLGLRLIYFSYDVKMKEKGDIPEGYSVSREKKERFSLILESASTNQTSMYLCASAVLSYEQYFGPGTRLTVT.

The chain joins TRBV11-2 to TRBJ1-1; 7 bases agree with TRBD1. Germline V gene sequence: CDR1 SGHAT, CDR2 FQNNGV. Trimming removed 1 base from V and 1 base from J; junction bases left unmatched: 6. CDR3 length: 16 amino acids. CDR3 sequence (DNA): TGTGCCAGCAGCTTAGGGATGAGGGGGCGGAACACTGAAGCTTTCTTT. Protein: CASSLGMRGRNTEAFF.

The chain combines TRBV18 with TRBJ1-2, with D maybe TRBD1 (6 bases). The CDR3 has 13 residues. V shed 8 bases and J shed 6 bases, with 16 bases lying between them. Germline V gene lookup returns CDR1 KGHSH and CDR2 LQKENI. CDR3 in amino acids: CASGDTEGDGYTF. Written as DNA, the CDR3 is TGTGCCAGCGGAGACACGGAGGGGGATGGCTACACCTTC.

This clone has a single count. The chain combines TRBV11-2 with TRBJ2-7, with 14 bases that match TRBD2. With 4 bases clipped from V and 4 bases from J, the junction kept 12 bases outside the gene matches. The CDR3 has 18 residues. Germline assignment: CDR1 SGHAT and CDR2 FQNNGV. Here the CDR3 DNA reads TGTGCCAGCAGCTCTACCGGGACTAGCGGGAGAGTGGGGTACGAGCAGTACTTC. The encoded protein is CASSSTGTSGRVGYEQYF.

The gene calls are TRBV5-1 and TRBJ2-7, with D perhaps TRBD1 or TRBD2 (5 bases each). CDR3 length: 15 amino acids. V was pared by 4 bases and J by 2 bases, with 16 bases between. The germline CDR1 and CDR2 sequences are SGHRS and YFSETQ. CDR3 residues: CASSTNRDPTYEQYF. In DNA form, the CDR3 reads TGCGCCAGCAGCACCAACCGGGACCCTACCTACGAGCAGTACTTC.

V usage is TRBV27 and J usage is TRBJ2-1, with D perhaps matching TRBD2 (6 bases). V was cut by 4 bases and J by 0 bases, with 13 bases left in between. This CDR3 contains 16 residues. Per the germline V gene, CDR1 is MNHEY and CDR2 is SMNVEV (reference sequence). This chain's CDR3 is CASSSLGGGSYNEQFF. The CDR3 nucleotides read TGTGCCAGCAGTTCCCTTGGGGGAGGCTCCTACAATGAGCAGTTCTTC.